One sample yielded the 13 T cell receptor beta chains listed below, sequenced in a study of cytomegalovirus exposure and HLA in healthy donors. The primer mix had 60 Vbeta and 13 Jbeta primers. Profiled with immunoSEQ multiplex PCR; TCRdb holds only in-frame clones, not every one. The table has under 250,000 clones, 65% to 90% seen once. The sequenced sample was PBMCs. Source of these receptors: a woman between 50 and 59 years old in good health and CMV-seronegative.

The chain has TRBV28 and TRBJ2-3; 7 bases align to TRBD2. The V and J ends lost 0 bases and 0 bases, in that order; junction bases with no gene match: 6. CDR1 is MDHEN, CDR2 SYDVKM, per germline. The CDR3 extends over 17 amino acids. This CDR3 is CASSLWGGSGSTDTQYF. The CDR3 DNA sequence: TGTGCCAGCAGTTTATGGGGGGGTAGCGGGAGCACAGATACGCAGTATTTT.

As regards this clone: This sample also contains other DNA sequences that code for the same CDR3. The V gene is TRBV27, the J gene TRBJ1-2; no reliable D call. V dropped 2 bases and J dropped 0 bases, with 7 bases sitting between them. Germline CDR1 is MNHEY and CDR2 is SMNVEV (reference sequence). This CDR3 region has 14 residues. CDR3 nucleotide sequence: TGTGCCAGCAGTTTAGCCAGAACTAACTATGGCTACACCTTC. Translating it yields CASSLARTNYGYTF.

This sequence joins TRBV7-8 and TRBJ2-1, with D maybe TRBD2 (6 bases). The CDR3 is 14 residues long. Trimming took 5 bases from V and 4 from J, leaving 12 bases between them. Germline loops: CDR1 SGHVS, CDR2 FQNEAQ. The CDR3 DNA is TGTGCCAGCAGCCGGGAGCGGGCGTACAATGAGCAGTTCTTC. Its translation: CASSRERAYNEQFF.

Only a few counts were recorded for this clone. The CDR3 loop is CASSFSNYGYTF. The CDR3, as DNA: TGTGCCAGCAGCTTCAGTAACTATGGCTACACCTTC. The chain couples TRBV7-9 to TRBJ1-2; D is unresolved. V shed 3 bases and J shed 1 base, with 3 bases lying between them. The germline gives CDR1 SEHNR, CDR2 FQNEAQ (reference sequence). The CDR3 runs to 12 residues.

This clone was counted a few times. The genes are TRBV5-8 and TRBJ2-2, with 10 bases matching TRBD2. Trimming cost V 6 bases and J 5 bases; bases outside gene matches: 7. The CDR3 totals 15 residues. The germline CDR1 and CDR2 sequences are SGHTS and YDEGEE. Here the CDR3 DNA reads TGTGCCAGCATGCCTAGCGGGAGAAGTACCGGGGAGCTGTTTTTT. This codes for CASMPSGRSTGELFF.

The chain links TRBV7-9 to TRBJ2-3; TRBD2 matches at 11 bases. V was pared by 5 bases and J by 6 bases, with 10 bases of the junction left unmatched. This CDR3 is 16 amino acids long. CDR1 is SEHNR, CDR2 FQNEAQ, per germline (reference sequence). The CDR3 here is CASSPGLAGSRDTQYF. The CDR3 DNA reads TGTGCCAGCAGCCCCGGACTAGCGGGCTCCCGGGATACGCAGTATTTT.

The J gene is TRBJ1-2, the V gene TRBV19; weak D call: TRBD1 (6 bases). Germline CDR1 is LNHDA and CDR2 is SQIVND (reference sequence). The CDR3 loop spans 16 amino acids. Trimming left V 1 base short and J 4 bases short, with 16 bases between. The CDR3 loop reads CASSIAPQGKVYGYTF. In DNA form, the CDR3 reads TGTGCCAGTAGTATAGCCCCCCAGGGGAAGGTCTATGGCTACACCTTC.

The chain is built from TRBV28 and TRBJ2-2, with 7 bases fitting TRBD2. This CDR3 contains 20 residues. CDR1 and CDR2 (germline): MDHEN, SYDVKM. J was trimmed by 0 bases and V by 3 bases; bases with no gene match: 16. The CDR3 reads CASSFHLRTRLTSNTGELFF. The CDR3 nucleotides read TGTGCCAGCAGTTTCCACCTTAGGACTAGGTTGACCTCGAACACCGGGGAGCTGTTTTTT.

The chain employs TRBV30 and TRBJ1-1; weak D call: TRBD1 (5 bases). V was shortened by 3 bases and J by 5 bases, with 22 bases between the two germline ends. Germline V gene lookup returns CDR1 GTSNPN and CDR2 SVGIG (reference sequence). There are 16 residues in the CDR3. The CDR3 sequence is CAWRGRDVWGWTEAFF. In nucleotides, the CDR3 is TGTGCCTGGAGGGGGCGGGACGTATGGGGGTGGACTGAAGCTTTCTTT.

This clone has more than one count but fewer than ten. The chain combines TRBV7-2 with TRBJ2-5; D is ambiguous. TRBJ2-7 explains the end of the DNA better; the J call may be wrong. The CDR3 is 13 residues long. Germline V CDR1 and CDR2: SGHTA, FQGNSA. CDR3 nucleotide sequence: TGTGCCAGCAGCTTAGAAGGTAGCACCGAGCAGTACTTC. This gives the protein CASSLEGSTEQYF.

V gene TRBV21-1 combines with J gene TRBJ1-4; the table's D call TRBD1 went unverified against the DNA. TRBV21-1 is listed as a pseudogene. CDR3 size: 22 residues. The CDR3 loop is CASSKACRGTDRVVGVREKLFF. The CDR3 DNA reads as TGTGCCAGCAGCAAAGCCTGTCGAGGCACGGACAGGGTGGTGGGAGTGCGTGAAAAACTGTTTTTT.

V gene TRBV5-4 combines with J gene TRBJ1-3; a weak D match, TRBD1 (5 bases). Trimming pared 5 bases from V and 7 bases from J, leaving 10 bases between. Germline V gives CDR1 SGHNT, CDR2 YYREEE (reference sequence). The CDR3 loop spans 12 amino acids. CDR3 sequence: CASSFDSNTIYF. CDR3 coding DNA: TGTGCCAGCAGTTTCGACAGTAACACCATATATTTT.

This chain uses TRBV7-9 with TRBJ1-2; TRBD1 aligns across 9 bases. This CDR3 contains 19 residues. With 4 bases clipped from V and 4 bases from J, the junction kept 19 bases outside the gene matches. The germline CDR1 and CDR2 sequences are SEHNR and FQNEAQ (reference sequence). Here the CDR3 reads CASSYPGGTGPSLSYGYTF. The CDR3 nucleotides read TGTGCCAGCAGCTACCCGGGAGGGACAGGGCCCTCCTTATCCTATGGCTACACCTTC.